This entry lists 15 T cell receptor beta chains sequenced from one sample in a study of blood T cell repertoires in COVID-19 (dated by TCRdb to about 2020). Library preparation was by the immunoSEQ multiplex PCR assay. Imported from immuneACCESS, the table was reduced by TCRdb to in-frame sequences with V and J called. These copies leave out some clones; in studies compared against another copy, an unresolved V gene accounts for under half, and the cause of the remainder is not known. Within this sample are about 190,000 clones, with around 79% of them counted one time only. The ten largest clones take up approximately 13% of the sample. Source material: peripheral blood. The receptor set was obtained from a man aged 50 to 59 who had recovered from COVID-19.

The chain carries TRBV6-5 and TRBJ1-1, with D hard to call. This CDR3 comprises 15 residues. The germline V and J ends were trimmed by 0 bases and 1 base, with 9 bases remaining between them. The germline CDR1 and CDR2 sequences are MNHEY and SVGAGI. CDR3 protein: CASSYSYNQNTEAFF. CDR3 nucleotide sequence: TGTGCCAGCAGTTACTCGTACAACCAGAACACTGAAGCTTTCTTT.

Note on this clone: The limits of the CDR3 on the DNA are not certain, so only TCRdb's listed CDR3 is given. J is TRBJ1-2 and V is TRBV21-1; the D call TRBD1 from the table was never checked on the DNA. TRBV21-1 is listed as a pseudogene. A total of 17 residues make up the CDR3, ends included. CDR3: CASSPRVAGGSNYGYTF.

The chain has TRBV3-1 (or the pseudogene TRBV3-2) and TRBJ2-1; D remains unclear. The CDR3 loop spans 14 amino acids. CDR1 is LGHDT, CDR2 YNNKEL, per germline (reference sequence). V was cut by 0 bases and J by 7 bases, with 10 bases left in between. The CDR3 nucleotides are TGTGCCAGCAGCCAAGATCATGAGAAAAATGAGCAGTTCTTC. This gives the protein CASSQDHEKNEQFF.

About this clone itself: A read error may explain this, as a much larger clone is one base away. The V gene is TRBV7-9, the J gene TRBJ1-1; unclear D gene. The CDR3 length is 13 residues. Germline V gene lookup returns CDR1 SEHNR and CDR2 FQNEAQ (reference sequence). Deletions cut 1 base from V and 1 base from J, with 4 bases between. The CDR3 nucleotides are TGTGCCAGCAGCTTAGTGGCGAACACTGAAGCTTTCTTT. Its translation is CASSLVANTEAFF.

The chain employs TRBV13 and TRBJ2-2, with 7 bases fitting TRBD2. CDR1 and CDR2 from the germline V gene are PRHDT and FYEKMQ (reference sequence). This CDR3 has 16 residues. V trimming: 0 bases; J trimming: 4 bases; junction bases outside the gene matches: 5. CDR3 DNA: TGTGCCAGCAGCTTAGGCCGCGGGGGTGGCACCGGGGAGCTGTTTTTT. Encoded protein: CASSLGRGGGTGELFF.

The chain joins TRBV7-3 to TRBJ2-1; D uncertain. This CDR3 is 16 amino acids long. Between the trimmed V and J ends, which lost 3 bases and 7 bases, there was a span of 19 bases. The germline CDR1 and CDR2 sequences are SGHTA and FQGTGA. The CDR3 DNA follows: TGTGCCAGCAGCTTCAGTTTTTCTCCATTGATGAATGAGCAGTTCTTC. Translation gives CASSFSFSPLMNEQFF.

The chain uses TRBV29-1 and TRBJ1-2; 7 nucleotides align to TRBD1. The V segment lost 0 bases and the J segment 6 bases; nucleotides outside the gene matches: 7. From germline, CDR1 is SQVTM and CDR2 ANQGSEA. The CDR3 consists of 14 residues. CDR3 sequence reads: CSVEEIWTGHGYTF. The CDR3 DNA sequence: TGCAGCGTTGAAGAGATCTGGACAGGCCATGGCTACACCTTC.

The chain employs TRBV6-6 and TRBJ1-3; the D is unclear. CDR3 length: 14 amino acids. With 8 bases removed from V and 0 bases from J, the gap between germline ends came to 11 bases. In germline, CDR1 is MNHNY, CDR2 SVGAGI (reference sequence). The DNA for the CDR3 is TGTGCCAGCTGTGACACCAGCTCTGGAAACACCATATATTTT. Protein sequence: CASCDTSSGNTIYF.

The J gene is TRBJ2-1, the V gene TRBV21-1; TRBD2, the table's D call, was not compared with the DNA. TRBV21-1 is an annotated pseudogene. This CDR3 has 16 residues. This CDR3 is CASSKRDGGAYNEQFF. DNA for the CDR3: TGTGCCAGCAGCAAACGGGACGGGGGGGCCTACAATGAGCAGTTCTTC.

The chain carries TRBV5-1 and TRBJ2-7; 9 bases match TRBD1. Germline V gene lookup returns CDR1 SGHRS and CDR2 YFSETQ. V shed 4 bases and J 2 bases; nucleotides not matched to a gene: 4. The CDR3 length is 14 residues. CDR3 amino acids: CASSVDRGPYEQYF. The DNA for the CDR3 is TGCGCCAGCAGCGTGGACAGGGGACCCTACGAGCAGTACTTC.

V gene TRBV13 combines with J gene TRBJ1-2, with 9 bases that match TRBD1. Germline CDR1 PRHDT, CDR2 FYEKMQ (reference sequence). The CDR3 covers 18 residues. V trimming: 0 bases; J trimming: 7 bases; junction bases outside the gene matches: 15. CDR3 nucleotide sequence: TGTGCCAGCAGCTTAGGAAGCGGACAGGGGTCTCTTCTGGGTGGCTACACCTTC. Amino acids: CASSLGSGQGSLLGGYTF.

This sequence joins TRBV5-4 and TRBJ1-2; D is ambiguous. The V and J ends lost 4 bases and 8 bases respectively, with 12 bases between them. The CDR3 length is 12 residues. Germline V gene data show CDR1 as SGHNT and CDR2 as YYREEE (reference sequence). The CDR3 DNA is TGTGCCAGCAGCCCCGGGTCAAGGGGCTACACCTTC. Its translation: CASSPGSRGYTF.

The CDR3 bases are TGTGCCAGCAGCATCCAGGGACAGGGAGTAGCTTTCTTT. It translates to CASSIQGQGVAFF. V gene TRBV12-3 or TRBV12-4 combines with J gene TRBJ1-1; 9 bases are shared with TRBD1. This CDR3 is built from 13 residues. V was pared by 6 bases and J by 10 bases, with 9 bases of the junction left unmatched.

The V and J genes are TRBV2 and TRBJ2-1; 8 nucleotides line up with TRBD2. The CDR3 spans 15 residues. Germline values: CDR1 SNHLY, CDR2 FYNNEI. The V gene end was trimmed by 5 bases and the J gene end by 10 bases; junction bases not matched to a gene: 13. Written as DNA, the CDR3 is TGTGCCAGCAGTCCCCTATCTAGCGGGTGGGGGGAGCAGTTCTTC. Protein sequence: CASSPLSSGWGEQFF.

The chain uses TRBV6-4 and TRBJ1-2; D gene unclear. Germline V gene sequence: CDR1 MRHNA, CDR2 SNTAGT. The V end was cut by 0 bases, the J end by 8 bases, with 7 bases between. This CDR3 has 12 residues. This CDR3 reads CASSDSVGGYTF. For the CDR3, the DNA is TGTGCCAGCAGTGACTCGGTGGGCGGCTACACCTTC.